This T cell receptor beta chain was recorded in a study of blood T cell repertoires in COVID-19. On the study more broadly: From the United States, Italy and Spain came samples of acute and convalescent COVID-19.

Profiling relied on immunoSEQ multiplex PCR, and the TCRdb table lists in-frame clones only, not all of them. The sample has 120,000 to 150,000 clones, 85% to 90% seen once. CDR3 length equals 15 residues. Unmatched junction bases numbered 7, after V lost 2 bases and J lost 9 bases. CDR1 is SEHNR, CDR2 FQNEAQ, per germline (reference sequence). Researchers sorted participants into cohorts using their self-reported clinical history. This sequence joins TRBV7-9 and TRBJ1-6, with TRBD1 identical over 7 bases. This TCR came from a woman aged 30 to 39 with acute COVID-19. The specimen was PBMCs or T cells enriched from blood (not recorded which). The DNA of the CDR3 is TGTGCCAGCAGCTTATTCGCAGGGGGTGTTTCACCCCTCCACTTT. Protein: CASSLFAGGVSPLHF.